These 29 T cell receptor beta chains came from one sample sequenced in a study of blood T cells in healthy people across ages. It was with a sample-barcoded 5' primer and a J-beta primer mix that a second PCR of roughly 7 to 12 cycles was run. TCRdb re-analysed the 5' RACE reads in MiXCR, keeping a single row per CDR3 protein. This table holds 580,000 or so distinct CDR3 sequences, about 45% found once. Material for sequencing was blood. The receptors here all came from a man older than 75 in good health.

This clonotype came up a few times. V is TRBV7-2 and J is TRBJ1-5; D gene uncertain. This CDR3 contains 14 residues. V lost 5 bases to trimming and J lost 6 bases, with 14 bases between them. CDR1 and CDR2 from the germline V gene are SGHTA and FQGNSA. The CDR3 region is CASSPFAKGQPQHF. CDR3 nucleotide sequence: TGTGCCAGCAGCCCCTTTGCAAAAGGTCAGCCCCAGCATTTT.

The sample holds many counts of this clonotype. This sequence joins TRBV6-6 and TRBJ2-4; D gene unclear. This CDR3 is 12 amino acids long. Germline assignment: CDR1 MNHNY and CDR2 SVGAGI (reference sequence). With 2 bases removed from V and 9 bases from J, the gap between germline ends came to 8 bases. The CDR3 DNA reads as TGTGCCAGCAGTTACCGCTCGACCATTCAGTACTTC. Translating gives CASSYRSTIQYF.

This clonotype came up many times. This chain connects TRBV20-1 to TRBJ2-1; 8 nucleotides line up with TRBD1. V trimming: 2 bases; J trimming: 8 bases; junction bases outside the gene matches: 5. CDR1 DFQATT and CDR2 SNEGSKA come from the germline V gene (reference sequence). This CDR3 is 13 amino acids long. CDR3 DNA sequence: TGCAGTGCTAGAAGGACAGGGTGGGATGAGCAGTTCTTC. Amino acid sequence: CSARRTGWDEQFF.

The genes are TRBV9 and TRBJ2-5; D not certain. The better agreement between TRBJ2-7 and the DNA end casts doubt on the J call. Germline V lookup: CDR1 SGDLS, CDR2 YYNGEE. This CDR3 contains 10 residues. The CDR3 loop reads CASSAGEQYF. CDR3 DNA: TGTGCCAGCAGCGCGGGCGAGCAGTACTTC.

The gene calls are TRBV7-3 and TRBJ2-1, with D possibly being TRBD1 (6 bases). This CDR3 is built from 14 residues. Germline V gives CDR1 SGHTA, CDR2 FQGTGA. Trimming took off 5 bases at V and 5 bases at J, with 13 bases between the two ends. The CDR3 DNA is TGTGCCAGCAGCACGACAGGCAGAAACAATGAGCAGTTCTTC. Its protein is CASSTTGRNNEQFF.

The rearrangement joins TRBV3-1 to TRBJ2-2; 8 bases are a match to TRBD1. The V segment lost 1 base and the J segment 1 base; nucleotides outside the gene matches: 8. This CDR3 is 18 amino acids long. Germline V gives CDR1 LGHDT, CDR2 YNNKEL (reference sequence). The CDR3 region is CASSQVTGQGVNTGELFF. The CDR3 nucleotides read TGTGCCAGCAGCCAAGTTACCGGACAGGGCGTGAACACCGGGGAGCTGTTTTTT. The variable domain in full, with the rest retrieved from reference TRBV3-1 and TRBJ2-2, is DTAVSQTPKYLVTQMGNDKSIKCEQNLGHDTMYWYKQDSKKFLKIMFSYNNKELIINETVPNRFSPKSPDKAHLNLHINSLELGDSAVYFCASSQVTGQGVNTGELFFGEGSRLTVL.

The chain combines TRBV2 with TRBJ1-1; no definite D call. V was cut by 6 bases and J by 1 base, with 15 bases left in between. The CDR3 spans 15 residues. The V gene's germline CDR1 is SNHLY and CDR2 FYNNEI. The CDR3 bases are TGTGCCAGCAGGGCTGAAAGCACGGCGAACACTGAAGCTTTCTTT. Its protein product is CASRAESTANTEAFF. Drawing the rest from reference TRBV2 and TRBJ1-1, the complete variable domain is EPEVTQTPSHQVTQMGQEVILRCVPISNHLYFYWYRQILGQKVEFLVSFYNNEISEKSEIFDDQFSVERPDGSNFTLKIRSTKLEDSAMYFCASRAESTANTEAFFGQGTRLTVV.

V and J are TRBV5-1 and TRBJ2-3; tentative D call: TRBD2 (8 bases). Germline loops: CDR1 SGHRS, CDR2 YFSETQ. CDR3 length equals 18 residues. V dropped 4 bases and J dropped 0 bases, with 21 bases sitting between them. This CDR3 is CASSLRSGGQTSTDTQYF. CDR3 DNA sequence: TGCGCCAGCAGCCTCCGCAGCGGGGGACAGACTAGCACAGATACGCAGTATTTT.

The chain employs TRBV15 and TRBJ2-7; 7 nucleotides agree with TRBD1. Germline trimming cut 8 bases from V and 1 base from J; bases unmatched to any gene: 5. The CDR3 spans 13 residues. Per germline, CDR1 LNHNV and CDR2 YYDKDF (reference sequence). DNA of the CDR3: TGTGCCACCGGCCGGGACAGTTCCTACGAGCAGTACTTC. It encodes CATGRDSSYEQYF.

DNA of the CDR3: TGTGCCAGCAGCTTATCACCGGGGGTCTCTAGGGAGACCCAGTACTTC. It is translated as CASSLSPGVSRETQYF. V and J are TRBV7-8 and TRBJ2-5; TRBD2 might be the D (6 bases). The CDR3 is 16 amino acids. Germline lookup yields CDR1 SGHVS and CDR2 FQNEAQ. V was shortened by 2 bases and J by 5 bases, with 18 bases between the two germline ends.

This clonotype has only a few counts. The V gene is TRBV5-1, the J gene TRBJ2-1; D may be TRBD2 (6 bases). Between the trimmed V and J ends, which lost 2 bases and 2 bases, there was a span of 11 bases. There are 15 residues in the CDR3. CDR1 and CDR2 from the germline V gene are SGHRS and YFSETQ. The CDR3 sequence is CASSFEGLPYNEQFF. The CDR3 nucleotides are TGCGCCAGCAGCTTTGAGGGACTGCCCTACAATGAGCAGTTCTTC.

In its sample, this clonotype was seen many times. V is TRBV3-1 and J is TRBJ2-1; TRBD1 agrees at 7 bases. The CDR3 covers 14 residues. V lost 4 bases to trimming and J lost 10 bases; unmatched junction nucleotides: 10. Germline CDR1 and CDR2: LGHDT and YNNKEL (reference sequence). DNA for the CDR3: TGTGCCAGCAGCCGGTCGGACAGGTCGAGGGAGCAGTTCTTC. This translates into CASSRSDRSREQFF.

This chain uses TRBV11-1 with TRBJ2-3, with D possibly being TRBD1 (6 bases). The germline V and J ends were trimmed by 4 bases and 0 bases, with 14 bases remaining between them. The CDR3 loop spans 16 amino acids. Per the germline V gene, CDR1 is SGHAT and CDR2 is FQDESV (reference sequence). The CDR3 reads CASSSRTAPSTDTQYF. DNA of the CDR3: TGTGCCAGCAGCTCGCGGACAGCACCTAGCACAGATACGCAGTATTTT.

The chain joins TRBV9 to TRBJ1-1; the D is unclear. The CDR3 loop spans 12 amino acids. V lost 7 bases and J 4 bases, leaving 11 bases between the germline ends. Germline values: CDR1 SGDLS, CDR2 YYNGEE. The CDR3 bases are TGTGCCAGCGCGTCAATCCGCACTGAAGCTTTCTTT. Encoded protein: CASASIRTEAFF.

This clonotype came up a few times. V and J are TRBV11-3 and TRBJ2-7; possibly TRBD2 for D (5 bases). Germline CDR1 reads SGHNT; CDR2 reads YENEEA. This CDR3 spans 14 amino acids. V lost 2 bases, J lost 1 base, and 9 bases lay in between. CDR3 sequence reads: CASSLRSGSYEQYF. The CDR3, as DNA: TGTGCCAGCAGCTTACGGAGCGGATCCTACGAGCAGTACTTC.

This clonotype has a count of ten or more. The chain employs TRBV6-6 and TRBJ2-5; 13 positions match TRBD2. This CDR3 region has 16 residues. Trimming at V came to 5 bases and at J to 4 bases, leaving 7 bases not matched to a gene. The germline CDR1 and CDR2 sequences are MNHNY and SVGAGI (reference sequence). This chain's CDR3 is CASSRRLAGGSETQYF. CDR3 DNA: TGTGCCAGCAGTCGCCGACTAGCGGGAGGTTCAGAGACCCAGTACTTC.

This clonotype was detected only a few times. The rearrangement joins TRBV4-1 to TRBJ1-1; possible D gene TRBD1, 6 bases. CDR3 length: 15 residues. Trimming removed 1 base from V and 0 bases from J, with 9 bases in between. Germline assignment: CDR1 MGHRA and CDR2 YSYEKL. CDR3 bases: TGCGCCAGCAGCCAAGGACACAGGGTGAACACTGAAGCTTTCTTT. This gives the protein CASSQGHRVNTEAFF.

This clonotype was recorded a few times. The chain employs TRBV28 and TRBJ2-3; D gene uncertain. Germline V gene sequence: CDR1 MDHEN, CDR2 SYDVKM. Trimming removed 6 bases at V and 7 bases at J, with 11 bases between. The CDR3 consists of 12 residues. The CDR3 coding sequence is TGTGCCAGCAGGCCCTCAAGGAATACGCAGTATTTT. It is translated as CASRPSRNTQYF. The full variable domain, with the rest looked up from reference TRBV28 and TRBJ2-3, is DVKVTQSSRYLVKRTGEKVFLECVQDMDHENMFWYRQDPGLGLRLIYFSYDVKMKEKGDIPEGYSVSREKKERFSLILESASTNQTSMYLCASRPSRNTQYFGPGTRLTVL.

This clonotype was detected once. The rearrangement uses TRBV15 and TRBJ2-1; 8 nucleotides agree with TRBD2. V lost 5 bases, J lost 0 bases, and 6 bases stayed unmatched. Per germline, CDR1 LNHNV and CDR2 YYDKDF (reference sequence). CDR3 length: 16 amino acids. The CDR3 is CATSLGLARSYNEQFF. The DNA for the CDR3 is TGTGCCACCAGCCTAGGACTAGCCCGCTCCTACAATGAGCAGTTCTTC.

This clonotype was detected once. The chain carries TRBV12-3 or TRBV12-4 and TRBJ1-5; D unresolved. Trimming left V 5 bases short and J 3 bases short, with 14 bases between. This CDR3 has 15 residues. The CDR3 reads CASSRQDSPNQPQHF. The CDR3 DNA follows: TGTGCCAGCAGTAGGCAGGATTCCCCCAATCAGCCCCAGCATTTT.

The J gene is TRBJ2-3, the V gene TRBV7-8; possibly TRBD1 or TRBD2 for D (5 bases each). This CDR3 is 14 amino acids long. Between the trimmed V and J ends, which lost 5 bases and 4 bases, there was a span of 13 bases. Germline loops: CDR1 SGHVS, CDR2 FQNEAQ. The DNA for the CDR3 is TGTGCCAGCAGCACCGGGGCGTTACCAGATACGCAGTATTTT. Its protein is CASSTGALPDTQYF.

Only one count was recorded for this clonotype. The chain employs TRBV7-2 and TRBJ1-5, with TRBD1 as a possible D gene (5 bases). Trimming left V 5 bases short and J 7 bases short, with 12 bases between. Germline V gene lookup returns CDR1 SGHTA and CDR2 FQGNSA. The CDR3 consists of 13 residues. In nucleotides, the CDR3 is TGTGCCAGCAGCCTTGGTTGGGGCCAGCCCCAGCATTTT. Translating it yields CASSLGWGQPQHF.

This chain connects TRBV12-3 or TRBV12-4 to TRBJ2-7; D gene unclear. V lost 4 bases and J lost 4, with 14 bases in between. CDR3 length: 14 amino acids. The CDR3 protein is CASSYSRPSYEQYF. CDR3 nucleotides: TGTGCCAGCAGTTACAGCCGGCCCTCATACGAGCAGTACTTC.

This clonotype was detected a few times. The chain is built from TRBV29-1 and TRBJ2-3, with D uncertain. Trimming removed 7 bases from V and 0 bases from J, with 11 bases in between. Germline lookup yields CDR1 SQVTM and CDR2 ANQGSEA. The CDR3 covers 13 residues. The CDR3 DNA is TGCAGCGAGACCCGGGTTAGCACAGATACGCAGTATTTT. Translation gives CSETRVSTDTQYF.

The V and J genes are TRBV28 and TRBJ2-4, with no clear D. The J call is uncertain, as TRBJ2-7 better fits the DNA end. The CDR3 spans 14 residues. CDR1 and CDR2 from the germline V gene are MDHEN and SYDVKM. The CDR3 sequence: CASSLGEIVYEQYF. The CDR3 nucleotides read TGTGCCAGCAGTTTAGGCGAGATTGTATACGAGCAGTACTTC.

The chain couples TRBV11-2 to TRBJ2-5; TRBD2 agrees at 10 bases. This CDR3 region has 15 residues. V trimming: 5 bases; J trimming: 3 bases; junction bases outside the gene matches: 6. Looked up from germline, CDR1 is SGHAT and CDR2 is FQNNGV. The chain's CDR3 is CASSTRTSGKETQYF. The CDR3 bases are TGTGCCAGCAGCACCCGGACTAGCGGCAAAGAGACCCAGTACTTC.

A few counts support this clonotype. The chain recombines TRBV10-3 with TRBJ2-3, with TRBD2 as a possible D gene (6 bases). V was pared by 6 bases and J by 6 bases, with 16 bases between. The CDR3 has 14 residues. From germline, CDR1 is ENHRY and CDR2 SYGVKD. For the CDR3, the DNA is TGTGCCATCAGCGGGACTTGGAAGGGGGATACGCAGTATTTT. It encodes CAISGTWKGDTQYF.

This chain joins TRBV4-1 and TRBJ1-5; D is undetermined. Germline loops: CDR1 MGHRA, CDR2 YSYEKL. The V gene lost 1 base and the J gene lost 0 bases, with 7 bases spanning the gap. CDR3 size: 15 residues. The CDR3 region is CASSQVPLSNQPQHF. The CDR3 DNA follows: TGCGCCAGCAGCCAAGTTCCGCTTAGCAATCAGCCCCAGCATTTT.

This clonotype was recorded a few times. The chain carries TRBV12-3 or TRBV12-4 and TRBJ2-7; 11 nucleotides line up with TRBD2. V gave up 6 bases and J gave up 0 bases; unmatched junction bases: 4. The CDR3 is 15 residues long. The CDR3 here is CASRVAGGPSYEQYF. The CDR3 nucleotides read TGTGCCAGCAGAGTAGCGGGAGGGCCCTCCTACGAGCAGTACTTC.